These T cell receptor beta chains were read from a single sample in a study of cytomegalovirus exposure and HLA in healthy donors. The assay was immunoSEQ multiplex PCR, and TCRdb's table has in-frame clones only and misses some. The table includes tens of thousands of clones, under 85% detected once. What was sequenced was PBMCs. These receptors all come from a man between 25 and 39 years old in good health and CMV-seronegative. The CDR3 runs from the conserved cysteine through the conserved F or W. The D gene is left open where the match is weak. For some rows the clone size is stated as once, few or many, or as a class when expanded; others skip it.

TRBJ2-1 TRBD1 NA TRBV4-2 TGTGCCAGCAGCCAAGTTTCGGGGACAGGGACCTACAATGAGCAGTTCTTC CASSQVSGTGTYNEQFF
TRBJ2-1 NA few TRBV15 TGTGCCACCAGCAGAGCGTCAGGAGAGCAGTTCTTC CATSRASGEQFF
TRBJ1-4 TRBD1 NA TRBV7-9 TGTGCCAGCAGCCCGGGACAGGCCAAAGCAACTAATGAAAAACTGTTTTTT CASSPGQAKATNEKLFF
TRBJ1-5 NA NA TRBV15 TGTGCCACCAGCAGAGGGACATTAGATCAGCCCCAGCATTTT CATSRGTLDQPQHF
TRBJ2-1 TRBD1 NA TRBV30 TGTGCCTGGGGGACAGGGGTCGGCAATGAGCAGTTCTTC CAWGTGVGNEQFF
TRBJ1-1 NA few TRBV7-2 TGTGCCAGCAGCTCAGGGGAAGGCACTGAAGCTTTCTTT CASSSGEGTEAFF
TRBJ2-6 NA NA TRBV30 TGTGCCTGGAGTGTACAAGGGGCCAACGTCCTGACTTTC CAWSVQGANVLTF
TRBJ1-6 TRBD1 once TRBV19 TGTGCCAGTAGACCGGGACAGGGGTATTCACCCCTCCACTTT CASRPGQGYSPLHF
TRBJ2-2 TRBD2 NA TRBV5-4 TGTGCCAGCAGCCGGACTAGCGGGGTCACCGGGGAGCTGTTTTTT CASSRTSGVTGELFF
TRBJ2-1 NA few TRBV5-1 TGCGCCAGCAGCTTGGCCCCAGGGTACAATGAGCAGTTCTTC CASSLAPGYNEQFF
TRBJ2-1 NA NA TRBV5-1 TGCGCCAGCAGCTTGGTTGCTAGTAGACACAATGAGCAGTTCTTC CASSLVASRHNEQFF
TRBJ2-5 NA once TRBV4-1 TGCGCCAGCAGCCTTAGAAGCGATCATCTGTACCAAGAGACCCAGTACTTC CASSLRSDHLYQETQYF
TRBJ2-1 NA NA TRBV7-9 TGTGCCAGCAGCTCGGGGATTCGAGCTGAGCAGTTCTTC CASSSGIRAEQFF
TRBJ1-5 NA few TRBV4-1 TGCGCCAGCAGCAGGACAGTCGATAGCAATCAGCCCCAGCATTTT CASSRTVDSNQPQHF
TRBJ2-7 TRBD1 NA TRBV7-9 TGTGCCAGCGTTGGACAGGAATCCTACGAGCAGTACTTC CASVGQESYEQYF
TRBJ2-1 TRBD2 NA TRBV6-1 TGTGCCAGCAGTGAAGTAGGACTAGCGGGGACGAATGAGCAGTTCTTC CASSEVGLAGTNEQFF
TRBJ1-3 TRBD1 NA TRBV30 TGTGCCTGGAGTAGGGACAGGGCTGTGTCTGGAAACACCATATATTTT CAWSRDRAVSGNTIYF
TRBJ1-1 NA NA TRBV6-5 TGTGCCAGCAGTTACTCGGCCATTCGGGACACTGAAGCTTTCTTT CASSYSAIRDTEAFF
TRBJ1-6 NA NA TRBV27 TGTGCCAGCAGGGTGGCCACCTCTTATGATTCACCCCTCCACTTT CASRVATSYDSPLHF
TRBJ1-1 TRBD1 NA TRBV6-5 TGTGCCAGCAGTAAGGGACAGGGGGCAACTGAAGCTTTCTTT CASSKGQGATEAFF
TRBJ2-7 TRBD1 NA TRBV11-1 TGTGCCAGCAGCCCTGACAGGGGTCCCCTCTACGAGCAGTACTTC CASSPDRGPLYEQYF
TRBJ2-7 NA NA TRBV9 TGTGCCAGCAGCCCCCGCGTAGTTACCTACGAGCAGTACTTC CASSPRVVTYEQYF
TRBJ1-5 TRBD1 NA TRBV2 TGTGCCAGCAGTGTGGGACAGGCCGTCGATCAGCCCCAGCATTTT CASSVGQAVDQPQHF
TRBJ1-4 TRBD1 few TRBV28 TGTGCCAGCAGCCCGACAGGGAGTAATGAAAAACTGTTTTTT CASSPTGSNEKLFF